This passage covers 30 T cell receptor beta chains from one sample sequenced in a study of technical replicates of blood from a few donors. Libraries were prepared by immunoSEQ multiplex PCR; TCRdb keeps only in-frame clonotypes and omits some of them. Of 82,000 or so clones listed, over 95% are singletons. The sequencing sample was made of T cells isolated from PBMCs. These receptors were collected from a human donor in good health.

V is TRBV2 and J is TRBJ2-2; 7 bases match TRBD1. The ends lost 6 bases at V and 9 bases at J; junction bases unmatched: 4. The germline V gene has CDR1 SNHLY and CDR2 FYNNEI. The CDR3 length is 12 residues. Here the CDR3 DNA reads TGTGCCAGCAGGGAACAGGGGAGGGAGCTGTTTTTT. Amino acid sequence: CASREQGRELFF. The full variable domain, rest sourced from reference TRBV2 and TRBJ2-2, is EPEVTQTPSHQVTQMGQEVILRCVPISNHLYFYWYRQILGQKVEFLVSFYNNEISEKSEIFDDQFSVERPDGSNFTLKIRSTKLEDSAMYFCASREQGRELFFGEGSRLTVL.

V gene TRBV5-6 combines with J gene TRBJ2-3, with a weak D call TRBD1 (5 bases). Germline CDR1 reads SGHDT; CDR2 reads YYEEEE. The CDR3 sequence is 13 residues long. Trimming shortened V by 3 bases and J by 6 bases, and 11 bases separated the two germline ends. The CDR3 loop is CASSYGRGDTQYF. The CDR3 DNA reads TGTGCCAGCAGCTATGGAAGGGGTGATACGCAGTATTTT.

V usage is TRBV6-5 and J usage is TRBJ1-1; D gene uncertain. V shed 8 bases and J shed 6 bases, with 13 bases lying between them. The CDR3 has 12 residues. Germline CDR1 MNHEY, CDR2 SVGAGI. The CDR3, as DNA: TGTGCCAGCGGGAGACCCGGGCCTGAAGCTTTCTTT. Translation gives CASGRPGPEAFF.

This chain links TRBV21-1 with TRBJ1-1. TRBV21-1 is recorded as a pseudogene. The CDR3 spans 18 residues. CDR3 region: CASSMLEAAGEENTEAFF. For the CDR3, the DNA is TGTGCCAGCAGCATGTTGGAGGCTGCGGGGGAAGAGAATACTGAAGCTTTCTTT.

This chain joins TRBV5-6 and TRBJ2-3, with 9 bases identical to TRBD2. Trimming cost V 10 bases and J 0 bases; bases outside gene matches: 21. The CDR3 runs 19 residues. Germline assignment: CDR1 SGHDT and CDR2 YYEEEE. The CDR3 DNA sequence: TGTGCCGGGAGAACGCGTCGCACGCTAGCGGGATCTAGCACAGATACGCAGTATTTT. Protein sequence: CAGRTRRTLAGSSTDTQYF.

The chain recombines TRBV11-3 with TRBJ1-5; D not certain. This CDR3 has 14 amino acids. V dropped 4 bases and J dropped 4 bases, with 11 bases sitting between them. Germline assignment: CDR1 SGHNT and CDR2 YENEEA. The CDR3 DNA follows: TGTGCCAGCAGCTCCGAGGGATCAAATCAGCCCCAGCATTTT. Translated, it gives CASSSEGSNQPQHF.

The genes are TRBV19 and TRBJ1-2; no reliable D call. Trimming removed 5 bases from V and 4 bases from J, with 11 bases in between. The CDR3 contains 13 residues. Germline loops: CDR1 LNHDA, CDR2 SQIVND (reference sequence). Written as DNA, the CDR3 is TGTGCCAGTAGTCTTGGCTTCGCCTATGGCTACACCTTC. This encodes CASSLGFAYGYTF.

This chain's CDR3 is CASIRGSGNQDTQYF. The CDR3, as DNA: TGTGCCAGCATCAGAGGGTCCGGGAATCAAGATACGCAGTATTTT. V and J are TRBV2 and TRBJ2-3; a possible D gene is TRBD2 (5 bases). Trimming cost V 7 bases and J 5 bases, with 19 bases left between them. The germline V gene encodes CDR1 SNHLY and CDR2 FYNNEI. The CDR3 runs to 15 residues. The whole variable domain, remainder taken from reference TRBV2 and TRBJ2-3, is EPEVTQTPSHQVTQMGQEVILRCVPISNHLYFYWYRQILGQKVEFLVSFYNNEISEKSEIFDDQFSVERPDGSNFTLKIRSTKLEDSAMYFCASIRGSGNQDTQYFGPGTRLTVL.

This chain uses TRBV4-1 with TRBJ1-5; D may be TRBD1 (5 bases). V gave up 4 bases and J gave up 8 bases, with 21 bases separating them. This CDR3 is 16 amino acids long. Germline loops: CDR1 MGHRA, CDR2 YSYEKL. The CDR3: CASSPSRAGGDKPQHF. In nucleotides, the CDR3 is TGCGCCAGCAGCCCCAGCCGTGCAGGAGGGGATAAGCCCCAGCATTTT.

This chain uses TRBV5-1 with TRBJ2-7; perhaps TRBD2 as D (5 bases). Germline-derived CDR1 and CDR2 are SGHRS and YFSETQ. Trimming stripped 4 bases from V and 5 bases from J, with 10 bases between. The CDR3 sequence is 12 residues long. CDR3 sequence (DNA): TGCGCCAGCAGCCTTGGACTGGACGAGCAGTACTTC. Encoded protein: CASSLGLDEQYF. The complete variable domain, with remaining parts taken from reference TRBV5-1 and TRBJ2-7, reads KAGVTQTPRYLIKTRGQQVTLSCSPISGHRSVSWYQQTPGQGLQFLFEYFSETQRNKGNFPGRFSGRQFSNSRSEMNVSTLELGDSALYLCASSLGLDEQYFGPGTRLTVT.

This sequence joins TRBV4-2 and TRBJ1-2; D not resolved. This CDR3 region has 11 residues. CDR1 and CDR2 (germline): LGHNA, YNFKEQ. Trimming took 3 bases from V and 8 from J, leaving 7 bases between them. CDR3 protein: CASSHGWGYTF. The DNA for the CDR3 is TGTGCCAGCAGCCACGGTTGGGGCTACACCTTC.

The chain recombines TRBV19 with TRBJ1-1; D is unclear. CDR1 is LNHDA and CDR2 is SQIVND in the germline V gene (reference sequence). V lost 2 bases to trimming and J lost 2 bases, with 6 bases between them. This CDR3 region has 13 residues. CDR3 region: CASSIRRNTEAFF. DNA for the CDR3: TGTGCCAGTAGTATAAGGAGAAACACTGAAGCTTTCTTT.

The DNA for the CDR3 is TGTGCCAGCAGTCTCCGCCTGGAGGGCTACGAGCAGTACTTC. Residues: CASSLRLEGYEQYF. The V gene is TRBV6-1, the J gene TRBJ2-7; D may be TRBD2 (6 bases). The CDR3 sequence is 14 residues long. V lost 5 bases, J lost 3 bases, and 14 bases lay in between. CDR1 is MNHNS, CDR2 SASEGT, per germline.

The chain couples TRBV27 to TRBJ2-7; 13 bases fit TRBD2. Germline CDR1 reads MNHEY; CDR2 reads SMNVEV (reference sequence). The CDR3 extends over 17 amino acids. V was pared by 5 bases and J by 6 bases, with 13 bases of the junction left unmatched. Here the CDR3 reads CASSPRTSGSPTLEQYF. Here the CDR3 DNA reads TGTGCCAGCAGTCCAAGGACTAGCGGGAGTCCTACCCTCGAGCAGTACTTC.

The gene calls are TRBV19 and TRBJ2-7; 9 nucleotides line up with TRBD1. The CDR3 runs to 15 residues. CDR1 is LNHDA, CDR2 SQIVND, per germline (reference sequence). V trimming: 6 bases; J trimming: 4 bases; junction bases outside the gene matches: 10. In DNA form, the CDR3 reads TGTGCCAGTAGCAACCAAAGGACAGGGGAATACGAGCAGTACTTC. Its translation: CASSNQRTGEYEQYF.

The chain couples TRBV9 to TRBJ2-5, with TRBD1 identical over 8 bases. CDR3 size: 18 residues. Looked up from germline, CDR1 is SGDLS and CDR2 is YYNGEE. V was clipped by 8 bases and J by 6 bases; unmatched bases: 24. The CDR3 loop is CASQGSPGTGGVKKTQYF. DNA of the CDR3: TGTGCCAGTCAGGGGTCCCCCGGGACAGGTGGCGTCAAAAAGACCCAGTACTTC.

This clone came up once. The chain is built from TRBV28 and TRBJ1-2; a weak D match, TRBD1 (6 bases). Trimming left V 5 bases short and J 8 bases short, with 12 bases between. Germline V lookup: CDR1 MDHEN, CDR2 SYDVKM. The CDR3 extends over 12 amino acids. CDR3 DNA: TGTGCCAGCAGTCTTAGACAGGTCGGCTACACCTTC. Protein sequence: CASSLRQVGYTF.

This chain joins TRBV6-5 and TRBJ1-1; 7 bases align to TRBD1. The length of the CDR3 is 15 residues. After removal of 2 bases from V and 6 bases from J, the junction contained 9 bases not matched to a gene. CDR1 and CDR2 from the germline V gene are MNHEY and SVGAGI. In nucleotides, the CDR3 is TGTGCCAGCAGTTACGCGCGGACAGGAATTTCTGAAGCTTTCTTT. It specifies CASSYARTGISEAFF.

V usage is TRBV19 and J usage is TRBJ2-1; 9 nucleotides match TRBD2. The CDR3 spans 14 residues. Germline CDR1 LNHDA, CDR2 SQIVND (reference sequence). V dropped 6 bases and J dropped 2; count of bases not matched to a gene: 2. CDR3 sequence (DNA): TGTGCCAGTAGAAGACTAGCGGCCTACAATGAGCAGTTCTTC. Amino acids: CASRRLAAYNEQFF.

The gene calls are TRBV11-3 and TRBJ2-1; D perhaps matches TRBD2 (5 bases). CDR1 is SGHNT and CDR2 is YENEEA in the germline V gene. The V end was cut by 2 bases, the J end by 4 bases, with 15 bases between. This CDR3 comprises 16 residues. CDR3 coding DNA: TGTGCCAGCAGCTTAATCGGGGATCCATCTTACAATGAGCAGTTCTTC. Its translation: CASSLIGDPSYNEQFF.

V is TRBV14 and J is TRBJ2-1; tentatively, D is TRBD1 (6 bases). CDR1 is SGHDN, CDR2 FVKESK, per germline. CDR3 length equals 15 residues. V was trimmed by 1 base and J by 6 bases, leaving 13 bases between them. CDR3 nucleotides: TGTGCCAGCAGCCAAGGCAGGGGAATAATCAATGAGCAGTTCTTC. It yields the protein CASSQGRGIINEQFF.

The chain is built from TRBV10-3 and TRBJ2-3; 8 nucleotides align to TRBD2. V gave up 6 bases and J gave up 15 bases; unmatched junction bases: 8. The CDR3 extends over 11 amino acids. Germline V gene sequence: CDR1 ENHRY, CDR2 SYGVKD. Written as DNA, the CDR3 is TGTGCCATCAGGGCGGGACTAGTGTATTATTTT. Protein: CAIRAGLVYYF.

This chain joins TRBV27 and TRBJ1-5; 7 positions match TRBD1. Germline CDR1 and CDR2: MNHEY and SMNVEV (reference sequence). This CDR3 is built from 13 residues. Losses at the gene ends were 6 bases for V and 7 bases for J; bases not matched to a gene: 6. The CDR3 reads CASSQQGRQPQHF. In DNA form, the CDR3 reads TGTGCCAGCAGCCAACAGGGGAGACAGCCCCAGCATTTT.

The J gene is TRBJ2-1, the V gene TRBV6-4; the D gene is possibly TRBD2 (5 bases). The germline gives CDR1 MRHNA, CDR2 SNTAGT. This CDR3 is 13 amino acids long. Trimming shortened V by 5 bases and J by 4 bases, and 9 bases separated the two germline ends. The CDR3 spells CASSPGDYNEQFF. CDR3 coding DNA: TGTGCCAGCAGTCCCGGGGATTACAATGAGCAGTTCTTC.

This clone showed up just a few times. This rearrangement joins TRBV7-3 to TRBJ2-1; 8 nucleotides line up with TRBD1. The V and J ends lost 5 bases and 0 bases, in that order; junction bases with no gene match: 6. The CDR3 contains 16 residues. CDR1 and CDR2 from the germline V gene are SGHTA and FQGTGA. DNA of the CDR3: TGTGCCAGCAGCGCGACAGGGGTCCCCTCCTACAATGAGCAGTTCTTC. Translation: CASSATGVPSYNEQFF.

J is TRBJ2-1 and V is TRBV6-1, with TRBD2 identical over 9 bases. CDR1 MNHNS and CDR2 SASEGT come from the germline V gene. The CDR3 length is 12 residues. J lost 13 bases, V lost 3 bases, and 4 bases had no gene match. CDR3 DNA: TGTGCCAGCAGTGACTCTAGCGGGAACCAGTTCTTC. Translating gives CASSDSSGNQFF.

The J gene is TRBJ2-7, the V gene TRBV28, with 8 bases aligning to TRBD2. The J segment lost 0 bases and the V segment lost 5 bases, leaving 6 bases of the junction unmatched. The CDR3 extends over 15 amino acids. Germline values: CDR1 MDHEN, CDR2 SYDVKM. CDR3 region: CASSMLAGGSYEQYF. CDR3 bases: TGTGCCAGCAGTATGCTAGCGGGCGGCTCCTACGAGCAGTACTTC.

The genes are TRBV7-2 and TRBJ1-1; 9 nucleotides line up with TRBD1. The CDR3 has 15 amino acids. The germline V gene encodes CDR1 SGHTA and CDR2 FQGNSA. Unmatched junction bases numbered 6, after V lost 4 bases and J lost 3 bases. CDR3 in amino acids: CASSWDRDRDTEAFF. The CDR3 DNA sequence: TGTGCCAGCAGCTGGGACAGGGATCGGGACACTGAAGCTTTCTTT.

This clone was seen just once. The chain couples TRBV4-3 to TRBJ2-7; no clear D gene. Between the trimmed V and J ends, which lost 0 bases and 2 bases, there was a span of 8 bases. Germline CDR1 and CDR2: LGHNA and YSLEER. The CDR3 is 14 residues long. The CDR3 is CASSQEATAYEQYF. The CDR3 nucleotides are TGCGCCAGCAGCCAAGAAGCAACGGCCTACGAGCAGTACTTC.

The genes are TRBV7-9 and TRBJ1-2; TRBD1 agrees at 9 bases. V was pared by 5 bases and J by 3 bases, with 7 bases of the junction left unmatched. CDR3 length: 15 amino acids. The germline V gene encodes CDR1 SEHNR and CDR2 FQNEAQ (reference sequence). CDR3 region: CASSAWDRADYGYTF. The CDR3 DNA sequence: TGTGCCAGCAGCGCGTGGGACAGGGCTGACTATGGCTACACCTTC.